This TCR beta chain was sequenced in a study of T-cell reconstitution after alpha-beta-depleted transplantation in children. Researchers prepared the TCRbeta library using unique molecular identifiers, the study reports. TCRdb re-derived calls from the PCR reads in MiXCR, one entry per CDR3 protein. The data show about 540,000 distinct CDR3 sequences, with about 16% seen just once and around 3.3% held by the top ten. V lost 4 bases and J lost 4, with 19 bases in between. Per the germline V gene, CDR1 is GTSNPN and CDR2 is SVGIG (reference sequence). The CDR3 extends over 15 amino acids. The V call is TRBV30, the J call TRBJ1-1; D perhaps matches TRBD1 (5 bases). The input for sequencing was PBMCs from the stem cell graft donor, taken from the stem cell graft. This TCR derives from a human donor who donated a stem cell graft to a child with acute lymphoblastic leukemia. The CDR3 DNA is TGTGCCTGGACCACCGGTGGGGCGACCAGCACTGAAGCTTTCTTT. Its protein product is CAWTTGGATSTEAFF.